The clone carrying this T cell receptor beta chain showed up just once. The data are from a study of blood T cell repertoires in COVID-19. Study-level background: From T cells, B-cell-depleted T cells, or PBMCs came the material, which was cDNA or gDNA.

Authors' analysis steps: Amplification with reference gene primers provided the estimates of nucleated cell counts. Sequencing was performed with immunoSEQ multiplex PCR; in TCRdb, only in-frame clones are kept and a portion is missing. V and J calls and clone size are copied from that table; D and trimming were computed from the DNA. The sample lists tens of thousands of clones, approximately 85% occurring once. This TCR was recovered from a human donor in a cohort sampled during active COVID-19. The sequenced sample consisted of peripheral blood.

CDR3 in amino acids: CASSILRGNYGYTF. CDR3 coding DNA: TGTGCCAGTAGTATTTTAAGGGGGAACTATGGCTACACCTTC. The chain uses TRBV19 and TRBJ1-2; D is possibly TRBD1 (6 bases). The germline V gene encodes CDR1 LNHDA and CDR2 SQIVND (reference sequence). Trimming stripped 3 bases from V and 2 bases from J, with 10 bases between. The CDR3 is 14 amino acids.